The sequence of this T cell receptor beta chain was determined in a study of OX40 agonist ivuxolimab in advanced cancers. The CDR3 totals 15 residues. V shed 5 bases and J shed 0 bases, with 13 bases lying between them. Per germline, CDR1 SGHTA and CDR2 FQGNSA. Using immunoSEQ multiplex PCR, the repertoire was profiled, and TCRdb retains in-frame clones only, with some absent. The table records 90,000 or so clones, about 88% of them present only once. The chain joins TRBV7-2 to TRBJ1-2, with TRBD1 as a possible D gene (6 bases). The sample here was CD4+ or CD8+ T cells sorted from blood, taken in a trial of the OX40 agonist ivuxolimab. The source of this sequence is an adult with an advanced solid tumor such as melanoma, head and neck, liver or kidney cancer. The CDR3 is CASSHRQETNYGYTF. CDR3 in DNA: TGTGCCAGCAGCCACCGACAGGAGACTAACTATGGCTACACCTTC. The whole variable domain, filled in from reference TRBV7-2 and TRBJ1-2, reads GAGVSQSPSNKVTEKGKDVELRCDPISGHTALYWYRQSLGQGLEFLIYFQGNSAPDKSGLPSDRFSAERTGGSVSTLTIQRTQQEDSAVYLCASSHRQETNYGYTFGSGTRLTVV.